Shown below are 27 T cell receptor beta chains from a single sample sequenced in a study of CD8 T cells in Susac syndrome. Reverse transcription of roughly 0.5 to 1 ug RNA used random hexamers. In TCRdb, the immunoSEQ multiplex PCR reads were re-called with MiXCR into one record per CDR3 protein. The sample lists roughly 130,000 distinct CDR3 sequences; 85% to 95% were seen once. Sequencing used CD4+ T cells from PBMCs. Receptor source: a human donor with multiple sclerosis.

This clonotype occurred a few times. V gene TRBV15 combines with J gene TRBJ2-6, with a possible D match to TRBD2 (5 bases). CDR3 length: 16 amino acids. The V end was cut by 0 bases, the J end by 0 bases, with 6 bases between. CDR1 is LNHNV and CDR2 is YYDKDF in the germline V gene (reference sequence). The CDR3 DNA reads TGTGCCACCAGCAGAGATCGGGGCTCTGGGGCCAACGTCCTGACTTTC. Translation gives CATSRDRGSGANVLTF.

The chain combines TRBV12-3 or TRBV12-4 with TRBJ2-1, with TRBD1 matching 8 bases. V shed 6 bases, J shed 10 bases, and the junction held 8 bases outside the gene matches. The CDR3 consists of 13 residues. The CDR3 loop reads CASSPGQGKEQFF. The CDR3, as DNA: TGTGCCAGCAGCCCAGGACAGGGAAAAGAGCAGTTCTTC.

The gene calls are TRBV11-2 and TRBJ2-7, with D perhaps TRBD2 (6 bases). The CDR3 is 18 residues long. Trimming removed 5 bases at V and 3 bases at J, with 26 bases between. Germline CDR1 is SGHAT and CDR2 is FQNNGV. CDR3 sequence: CASSRRTSGVGLRYEQYF. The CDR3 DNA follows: TGTGCCAGCAGCCGACGAACCTCGGGGGTTGGGTTACGCTACGAGCAGTACTTC.

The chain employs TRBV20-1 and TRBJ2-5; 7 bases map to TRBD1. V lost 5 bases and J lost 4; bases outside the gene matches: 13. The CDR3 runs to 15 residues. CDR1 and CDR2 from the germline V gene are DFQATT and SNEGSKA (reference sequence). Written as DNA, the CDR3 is TGCAGTGCTCCTAACAGGGGAAGGCCCTCAGAGACCCAGTACTTC. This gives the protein CSAPNRGRPSETQYF.

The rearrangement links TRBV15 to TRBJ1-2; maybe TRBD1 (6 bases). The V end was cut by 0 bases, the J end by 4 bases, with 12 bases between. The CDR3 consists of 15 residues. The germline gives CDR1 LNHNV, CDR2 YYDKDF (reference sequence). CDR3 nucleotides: TGTGCCACCAGCAGAGATCTTACAGGGCTCTATGGCTACACCTTC. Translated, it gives CATSRDLTGLYGYTF.

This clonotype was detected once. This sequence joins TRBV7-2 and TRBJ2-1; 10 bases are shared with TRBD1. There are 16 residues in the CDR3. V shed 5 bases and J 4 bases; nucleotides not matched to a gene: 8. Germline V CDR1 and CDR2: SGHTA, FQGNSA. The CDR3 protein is CASSPRQGASYNEQFF. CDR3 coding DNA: TGTGCCAGCAGCCCCCGACAGGGGGCGTCGTACAATGAGCAGTTCTTC.

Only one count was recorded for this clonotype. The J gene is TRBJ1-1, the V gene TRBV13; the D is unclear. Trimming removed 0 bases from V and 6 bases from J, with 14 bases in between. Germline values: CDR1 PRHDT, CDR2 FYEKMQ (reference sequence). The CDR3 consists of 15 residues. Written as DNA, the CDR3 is TGTGCCAGCAGCTTAGGCCTAAGGCAGGACGCTGAAGCTTTCTTT. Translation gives CASSLGLRQDAEAFF.

The CDR3 DNA sequence: TGTGCCAGCAGCGTCGGCAGAGGGGTTGGGGCCAACGTCCTGACTTTC. This encodes CASSVGRGVGANVLTF. This rearrangement joins TRBV9 to TRBJ2-6; D is possibly TRBD1 or TRBD2 (5 bases each). Germline CDR1 reads SGDLS; CDR2 reads YYNGEE. Trimming removed 2 bases from V and 3 bases from J, with 12 bases in between. The CDR3 covers 16 residues.

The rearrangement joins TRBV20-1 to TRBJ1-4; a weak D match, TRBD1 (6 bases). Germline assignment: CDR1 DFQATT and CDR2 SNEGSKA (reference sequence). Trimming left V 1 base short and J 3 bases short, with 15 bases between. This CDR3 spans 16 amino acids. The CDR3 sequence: CSARGHGGQANEKLFF. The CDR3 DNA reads TGCAGTGCTAGAGGTCATGGGGGGCAGGCTAATGAAAAACTGTTTTTT.

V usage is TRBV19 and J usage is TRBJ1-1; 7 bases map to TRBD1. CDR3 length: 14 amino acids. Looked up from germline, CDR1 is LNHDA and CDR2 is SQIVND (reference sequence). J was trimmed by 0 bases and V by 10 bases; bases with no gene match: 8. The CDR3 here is CATLPGTVNTEAFF. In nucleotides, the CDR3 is TGTGCCACCCTCCCGGGGACAGTGAACACTGAAGCTTTCTTT.

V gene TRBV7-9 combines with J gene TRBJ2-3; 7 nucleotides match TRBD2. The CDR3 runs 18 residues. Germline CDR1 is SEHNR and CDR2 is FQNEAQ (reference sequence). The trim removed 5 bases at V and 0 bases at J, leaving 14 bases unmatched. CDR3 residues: CASSPIRFGGLSTDTQYF. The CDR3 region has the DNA TGTGCCAGCAGCCCAATTAGATTTGGGGGACTAAGCACAGATACGCAGTATTTT.

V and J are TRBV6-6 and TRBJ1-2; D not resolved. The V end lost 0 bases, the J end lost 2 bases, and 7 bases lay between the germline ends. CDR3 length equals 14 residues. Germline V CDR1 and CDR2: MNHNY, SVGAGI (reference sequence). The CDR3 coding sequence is TGTGCCAGCAGTTACTCGGTAGGAAACTATGGCTACACCTTC. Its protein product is CASSYSVGNYGYTF.

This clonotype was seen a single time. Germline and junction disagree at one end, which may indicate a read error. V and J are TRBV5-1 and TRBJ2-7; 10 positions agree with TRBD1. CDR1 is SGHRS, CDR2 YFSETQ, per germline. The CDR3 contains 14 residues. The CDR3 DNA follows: TGCGCCAGCAGTTTGGGACAGGGGATGCACGAGCAGTACTTC. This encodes CASSLGQGMHEQYF.

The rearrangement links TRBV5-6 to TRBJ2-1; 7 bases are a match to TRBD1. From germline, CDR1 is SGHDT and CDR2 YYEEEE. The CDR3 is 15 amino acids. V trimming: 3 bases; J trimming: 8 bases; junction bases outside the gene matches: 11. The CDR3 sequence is CASSSGTAKRDEQFF. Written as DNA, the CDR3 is TGTGCCAGCAGCTCCGGGACAGCAAAACGGGATGAGCAGTTCTTC.

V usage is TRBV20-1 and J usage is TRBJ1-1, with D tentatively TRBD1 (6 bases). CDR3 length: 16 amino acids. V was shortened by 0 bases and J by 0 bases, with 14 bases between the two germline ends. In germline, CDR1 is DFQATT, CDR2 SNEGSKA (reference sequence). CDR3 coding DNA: TGCAGTGCTAGAGATGGGGGCGGAGGGATGAACACTGAAGCTTTCTTT. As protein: CSARDGGGGMNTEAFF.

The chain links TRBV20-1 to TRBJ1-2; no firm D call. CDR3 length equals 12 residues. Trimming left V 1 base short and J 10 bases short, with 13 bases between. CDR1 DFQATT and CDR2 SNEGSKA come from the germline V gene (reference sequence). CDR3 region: CSARVGLLHYTF. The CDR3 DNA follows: TGCAGTGCTAGAGTGGGTCTTTTGCACTACACCTTC.

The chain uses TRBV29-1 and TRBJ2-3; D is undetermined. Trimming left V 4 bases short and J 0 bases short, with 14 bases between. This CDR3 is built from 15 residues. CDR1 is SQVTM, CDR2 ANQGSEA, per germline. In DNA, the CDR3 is TGCAGCGTTGTAGGTAGCCAGACTAGCACAGATACGCAGTATTTT. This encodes CSVVGSQTSTDTQYF.

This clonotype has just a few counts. In DNA form, the CDR3 reads TGTGCCAGCGGGAGCACGAGAGGGAACACTGAAGCTTTCTTT. Its translation is CASGSTRGNTEAFF. This rearrangement joins TRBV6-1 to TRBJ1-1; D gene uncertain. Germline CDR1 MNHNS, CDR2 SASEGT. V was cut by 8 bases and J by 1 base, with 14 bases left in between. This CDR3 has 14 amino acids.

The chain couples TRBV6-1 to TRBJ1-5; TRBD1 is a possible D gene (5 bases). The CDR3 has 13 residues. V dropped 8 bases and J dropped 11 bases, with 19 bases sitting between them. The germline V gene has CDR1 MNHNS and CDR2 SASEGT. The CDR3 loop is CASRDSRNQAQHF. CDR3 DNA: TGTGCCAGCCGCGACAGTAGAAATCAAGCCCAGCATTTT.

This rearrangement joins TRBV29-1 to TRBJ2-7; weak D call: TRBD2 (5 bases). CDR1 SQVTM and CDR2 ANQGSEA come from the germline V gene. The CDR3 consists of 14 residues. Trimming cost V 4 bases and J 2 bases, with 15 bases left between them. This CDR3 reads CSVAAQRSPYEQYF. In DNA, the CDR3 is TGCAGCGTTGCTGCCCAGCGGTCCCCCTACGAGCAGTACTTC.

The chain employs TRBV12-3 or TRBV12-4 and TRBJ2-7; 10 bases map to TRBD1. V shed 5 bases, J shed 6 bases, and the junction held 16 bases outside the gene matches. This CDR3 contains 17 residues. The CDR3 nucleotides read TGTGCCAGCAGTGGGGGAAACCGGGACAGGGGACCTCGCGAGCAGTACTTC. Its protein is CASSGGNRDRGPREQYF.

Here the CDR3 DNA reads TGCAGTGCTAGAGATCTAGCCAAAAACATTCAGTACTTC. It specifies CSARDLAKNIQYF. J is TRBJ2-4 and V is TRBV20-1; the D is unclear. Per germline, CDR1 DFQATT and CDR2 SNEGSKA (reference sequence). Trimming removed 0 bases at V and 0 bases at J, with 3 bases between. The CDR3 is made up of 13 amino acids.

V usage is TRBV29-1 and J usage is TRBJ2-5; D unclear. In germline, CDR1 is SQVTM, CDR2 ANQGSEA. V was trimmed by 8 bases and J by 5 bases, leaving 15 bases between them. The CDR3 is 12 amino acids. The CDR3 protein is CSFQTRRETQYF. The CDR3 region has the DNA TGCAGCTTCCAGACCCGTCGGGAGACCCAGTACTTC.

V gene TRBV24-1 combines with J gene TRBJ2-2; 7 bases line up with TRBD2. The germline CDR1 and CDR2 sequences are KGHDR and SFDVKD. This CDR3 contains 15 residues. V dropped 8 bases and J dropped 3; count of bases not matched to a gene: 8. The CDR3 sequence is CATTGGGTYTGELFF. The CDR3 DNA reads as TGTGCCACCACCGGCGGGGGAACCTACACCGGGGAGCTGTTTTTT.

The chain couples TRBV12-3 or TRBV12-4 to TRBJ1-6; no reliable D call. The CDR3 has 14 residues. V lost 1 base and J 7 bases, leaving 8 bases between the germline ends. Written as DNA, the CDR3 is TGTGCCAGCAGTTTAGTAGGGAGGAATTCACCCCTCCACTTT. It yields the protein CASSLVGRNSPLHF.

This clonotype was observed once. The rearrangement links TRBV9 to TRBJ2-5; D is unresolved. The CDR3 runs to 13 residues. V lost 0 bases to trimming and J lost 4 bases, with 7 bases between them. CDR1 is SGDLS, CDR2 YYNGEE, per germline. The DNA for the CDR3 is TGTGCCAGCAGCGTAGCGGAGCGAGAGACCCAGTACTTC. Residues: CASSVAERETQYF.

In nucleotides, the CDR3 is TGTGCCAGCAGTGAAGTATCGGACAGTTTCAATGAGCAGTTCTTC. It codes for CASSEVSDSFNEQFF. V usage is TRBV2 and J usage is TRBJ2-1, with D maybe TRBD1 (6 bases). The CDR3 has 15 residues. From germline, CDR1 is SNHLY and CDR2 FYNNEI. Trimming shortened V by 1 base and J by 6 bases, and 13 bases separated the two germline ends.